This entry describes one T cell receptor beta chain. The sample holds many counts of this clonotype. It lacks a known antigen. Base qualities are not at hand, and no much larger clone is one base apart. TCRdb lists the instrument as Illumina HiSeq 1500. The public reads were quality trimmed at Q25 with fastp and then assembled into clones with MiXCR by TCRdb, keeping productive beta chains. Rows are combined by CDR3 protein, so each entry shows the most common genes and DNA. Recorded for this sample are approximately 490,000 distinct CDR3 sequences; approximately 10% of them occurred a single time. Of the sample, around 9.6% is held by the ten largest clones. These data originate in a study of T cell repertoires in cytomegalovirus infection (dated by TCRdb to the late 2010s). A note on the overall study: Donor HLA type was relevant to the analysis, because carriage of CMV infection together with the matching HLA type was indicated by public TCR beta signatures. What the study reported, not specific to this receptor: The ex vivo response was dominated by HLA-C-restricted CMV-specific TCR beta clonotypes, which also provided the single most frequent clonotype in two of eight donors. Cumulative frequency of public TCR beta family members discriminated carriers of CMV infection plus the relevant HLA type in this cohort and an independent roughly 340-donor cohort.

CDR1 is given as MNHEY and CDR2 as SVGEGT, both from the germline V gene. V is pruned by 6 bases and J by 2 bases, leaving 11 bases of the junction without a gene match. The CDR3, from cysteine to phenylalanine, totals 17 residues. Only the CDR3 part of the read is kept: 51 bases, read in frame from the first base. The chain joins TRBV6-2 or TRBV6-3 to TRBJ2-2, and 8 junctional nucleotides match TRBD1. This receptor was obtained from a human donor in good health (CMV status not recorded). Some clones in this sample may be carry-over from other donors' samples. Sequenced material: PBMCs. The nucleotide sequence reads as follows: TGTGCCAGCAGCGCGGACGGGACAGGTCCAAACACCGGGGAGCTGTTTTTT. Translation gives CASSADGTGPNTGELFF.